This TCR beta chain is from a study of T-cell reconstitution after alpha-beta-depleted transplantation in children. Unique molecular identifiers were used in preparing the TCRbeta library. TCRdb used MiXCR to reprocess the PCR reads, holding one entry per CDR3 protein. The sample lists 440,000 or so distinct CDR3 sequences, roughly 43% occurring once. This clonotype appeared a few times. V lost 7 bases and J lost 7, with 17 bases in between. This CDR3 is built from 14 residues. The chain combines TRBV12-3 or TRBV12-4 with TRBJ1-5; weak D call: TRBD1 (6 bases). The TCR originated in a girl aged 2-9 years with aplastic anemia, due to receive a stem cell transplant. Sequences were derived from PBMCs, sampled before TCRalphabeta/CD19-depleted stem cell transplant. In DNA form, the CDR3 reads TGTGCCAGCACCCGGGGAACAGGGCGGCAGCCCCAGCATTTT. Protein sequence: CASTRGTGRQPQHF.